The 32 T cell receptor beta chains reported below all come from one sample, sequenced in a study of blood T cell repertoires in COVID-19. Sequencing was performed with immunoSEQ multiplex PCR; in TCRdb, only in-frame clones are kept and a portion is missing. Counted here are under 300,000 clones, 88% occurring once; the ten biggest clones make up 0.99%. Sequencing was performed on peripheral blood. These receptors all stem from a middle-aged woman who had recovered from COVID-19.

Regarding this clone: Mismatch with germline at one junction end may stem from a read error. The chain uses TRBV3-1 (or the pseudogene TRBV3-2) and TRBJ1-2; maybe TRBD1 (6 bases). Germline CDR1 reads LGHDT; CDR2 reads YNNKEL (reference sequence). The CDR3 runs 13 residues. CDR3 DNA: TGTGCCAGCACCCAAGGGGGGGGCGATGGCTACACCTTC. This translates into CASTQGGGDGYTF.

The chain recombines TRBV15 with TRBJ1-1; a weak D match, TRBD1 (5 bases). CDR3 size: 12 residues. V lost 6 bases and J 5 bases, leaving 10 bases between the germline ends. The germline V gene encodes CDR1 LNHNV and CDR2 YYDKDF (reference sequence). CDR3 in DNA: TGTGCCACCAGGCAGGGTGGGACTGAAGCTTTCTTT. Translating it yields CATRQGGTEAFF.

The rearrangement uses TRBV29-1 and TRBJ1-3; no clear D gene. CDR1 is SQVTM, CDR2 ANQGSEA, per germline. Between the trimmed V and J ends, which lost 4 bases and 0 bases, there was a span of 10 bases. The length of the CDR3 is 14 residues. The CDR3 here is CSVGIRGSGNTIYF. For the CDR3, the DNA is TGCAGCGTTGGGATTCGGGGCTCTGGAAACACCATATATTTT.

This chain uses TRBV5-6 with TRBJ2-5; TRBD2 matches 7 bases. After removal of 6 bases from V and 4 bases from J, the junction contained 12 bases not matched to a gene. The CDR3 loop spans 15 amino acids. Per the germline V gene, CDR1 is SGHDT and CDR2 is YYEEEE. The CDR3 nucleotides are TGTGCCAGCAAGAGTGGACTAGGGGTGGCAGAGACCCAGTACTTC. As protein: CASKSGLGVAETQYF.

This chain connects TRBV6-5 to TRBJ2-1; the match to TRBD2 covers 11 bases. Germline CDR1 and CDR2: MNHEY and SVGAGI. The V and J ends lost 6 bases and 1 base, in that order; junction bases with no gene match: 2. The CDR3 totals 15 residues. The CDR3 is CASRASGRSYNEQFF. The CDR3 DNA reads TGTGCCAGCAGGGCTAGCGGGAGGTCCTACAATGAGCAGTTCTTC.

The chain carries TRBV4-2 and TRBJ1-1; D gene uncertain. The germline gives CDR1 LGHNA, CDR2 YNFKEQ. The CDR3 sequence is 12 residues long. Trimming shortened V by 1 base and J by 3 bases, and 3 bases separated the two germline ends. The CDR3 nucleotides are TGTGCCAGCAGCCAAGGCGACACTGAAGCTTTCTTT. This sequence encodes CASSQGDTEAFF.

The chain has TRBV5-4 and TRBJ2-1; 9 positions match TRBD1. Germline V lookup: CDR1 SGHNT, CDR2 YYREEE (reference sequence). V was clipped by 6 bases and J by 3 bases; unmatched bases: 4. The CDR3 has 14 amino acids. The DNA for the CDR3 is TGTGCCAGCACCCCGGGACAGGGCTACAATGAGCAGTTCTTC. Translating it yields CASTPGQGYNEQFF.

As for this clone: Sequence at one end of the junction differs from germline and may be a read error. The chain recombines TRBV7-7 with TRBJ2-3, with 9 bases fitting TRBD1. Germline V gene data show CDR1 as SSHAT and CDR2 as FNYEAQ (reference sequence). The CDR3 has 19 amino acids. The CDR3 region is CASSRGQGSSFSGTDTQYF. For the CDR3, the DNA is TGTGCTAGCAGCCGGGGACAGGGCTCTAGTTTTTCGGGCACAGATACGCAGTATTTT.

The V and J genes are TRBV6-2 or TRBV6-3 and TRBJ1-1; a possible D gene is TRBD1 (6 bases). Trimming pared 5 bases from V and 4 bases from J, leaving 14 bases between. This CDR3 is built from 14 residues. CDR1 is MNHEY and CDR2 is SVGEGT in the germline V gene. The CDR3 loop reads CASSRQVLRTEAFF. In DNA form, the CDR3 reads TGTGCCAGCAGTCGACAGGTCTTACGCACTGAAGCTTTCTTT.

The chain carries TRBV6-5 and TRBJ1-1; tentative D call: TRBD1 (6 bases). The CDR3 has 13 amino acids. In germline, CDR1 is MNHEY, CDR2 SVGAGI. Trimming cost V 2 bases and J 9 bases, with 13 bases left between them. Written as DNA, the CDR3 is TGTGCCAGCAGTTACGGGGGCGCTAGTAAAGCTTTCTTT. Translated: CASSYGGASKAFF.

The chain combines TRBV23-1 with TRBJ1-1, with a possible D match to TRBD1 (6 bases). TRBV23-1 counts as an open reading frame of uncertain function. The CDR3 extends over 14 amino acids. Trimming removed 3 bases at V and 1 base at J, with 9 bases between. As DNA, the CDR3 is TGCGCCAGCAGTCAGCACAGGGAGAACACTGAAGCTTTCTTT. Residues: CASSQHRENTEAFF.

The chain couples TRBV11-3 to TRBJ2-2, with 7 bases that match TRBD1. The CDR3 consists of 15 residues. From germline, CDR1 is SGHNT and CDR2 YENEEA. V shed 5 bases and J 1 base; nucleotides not matched to a gene: 4. DNA of the CDR3: TGTGCCAGCAGCCGGGACAGTGAGAACACCGGGGAGCTGTTTTTT. Amino acid sequence: CASSRDSENTGELFF.

The chain employs TRBV4-2 and TRBJ1-1; D is uncertain. The V gene lost 0 bases and the J gene lost 0 bases, with 8 bases spanning the gap. This CDR3 has 15 amino acids. CDR1 is LGHNA, CDR2 YNFKEQ, per germline. The CDR3 coding sequence is TGTGCCAGCAGCCAAGATGTGCGGGTGAACACTGAAGCTTTCTTT. This codes for CASSQDVRVNTEAFF.

In its sample, this clone was seen once. The rearrangement links TRBV6-5 to TRBJ1-5; D possibly corresponds to TRBD1 (6 bases). There are 13 residues in the CDR3. Germline CDR1 is MNHEY and CDR2 is SVGAGI. The V and J ends lost 6 bases and 6 bases respectively, with 12 bases between them. The CDR3 loop is CASRGGPGQPQHF. DNA of the CDR3: TGTGCCAGCAGGGGGGGGCCGGGTCAGCCCCAGCATTTT.

The J gene is TRBJ2-7, the V gene TRBV5-4; 8 bases map to TRBD2. This CDR3 region has 14 residues. J gave up 6 bases and V 0 bases, and 5 bases lay outside the gene matches. CDR1 is SGHNT and CDR2 is YYREEE in the germline V gene (reference sequence). The CDR3 DNA reads TGTGCCAGCAGCTTGGGGCGGGCGGGAGGCGAGCAGTACTTC. It encodes CASSLGRAGGEQYF.

The rearrangement links TRBV19 to TRBJ1-1, with D maybe TRBD1 (5 bases). This CDR3 comprises 17 residues. Trimming removed 5 bases at V and 0 bases at J, with 19 bases between. Germline CDR1 and CDR2: LNHDA and SQIVND (reference sequence). The CDR3 protein is CASSPSSAGRVNTEAFF. The CDR3 bases are TGTGCCAGTAGTCCCAGTTCAGCTGGCAGGGTGAACACTGAAGCTTTCTTT.

The gene calls are TRBV11-2 and TRBJ2-2; TRBD2 aligns across 13 bases. The CDR3 totals 15 residues. CDR1 and CDR2 (germline): SGHAT, FQNNGV. J was trimmed by 7 bases and V by 5 bases; bases with no gene match: 4. CDR3 residues: CASSGLAGVDGELFF. DNA for the CDR3: TGTGCCAGCAGCGGACTAGCGGGAGTTGACGGGGAGCTGTTTTTT.

The chain recombines TRBV6-2 or TRBV6-3 with TRBJ2-1, with TRBD1 matching over 7 bases. The germline CDR1 and CDR2 sequences are MNHEY and SVGEGT. The CDR3 is 16 amino acids. The junction had 7 bases not matched to a gene; V was cut back by 2 bases and J by 3 bases. The CDR3 sequence: CASSYVRDSFYNEQFF. In DNA form, the CDR3 reads TGTGCCAGCAGTTACGTCCGGGACAGTTTCTACAATGAGCAGTTCTTC.

The V call is TRBV30, the J call TRBJ1-5, with 8 bases aligning to TRBD1. Germline V gene sequence: CDR1 GTSNPN, CDR2 SVGIG (reference sequence). The CDR3 spans 13 residues. V was clipped by 5 bases and J by 3 bases; unmatched bases: 3. The CDR3 DNA sequence: TGTGCCTGGGCGGACAGGGCCAATCAGCCCCAGCATTTT. It translates to CAWADRANQPQHF.

The J gene is TRBJ1-6, the V gene TRBV27; possible D gene TRBD1, 6 bases. Trimming pared 5 bases from V and 10 bases from J, leaving 12 bases between. The CDR3 is made up of 13 amino acids. Germline-derived CDR1 and CDR2 are MNHEY and SMNVEV (reference sequence). In DNA, the CDR3 is TGTGCCAGCAGTCCCCAGGGGCCCTCACCCCTCCACTTT. The encoded protein is CASSPQGPSPLHF.

The chain has TRBV19 and TRBJ2-1; no firm D call. Germline V gives CDR1 LNHDA, CDR2 SQIVND (reference sequence). Trimming left V 1 base short and J 13 bases short, with 20 bases between. The CDR3 contains 15 residues. CDR3 coding DNA: TGTGCCAGTAGTATAGGGTATACTCCCGGAGACCAACAGTTCTTC. It yields the protein CASSIGYTPGDQQFF.

The chain employs TRBV6-2 or TRBV6-3 and TRBJ1-2, with 7 bases matching TRBD1. J was trimmed by 4 bases and V by 5 bases; bases with no gene match: 4. The length of the CDR3 is 13 residues. The V gene's germline CDR1 is MNHEY and CDR2 SVGEGT. The CDR3 reads CASSPGDSYGYTF. In nucleotides, the CDR3 is TGTGCCAGCAGTCCCGGGGACAGCTATGGCTACACCTTC.

V is TRBV7-9 and J is TRBJ1-1, with 7 positions matching TRBD1. This CDR3 is built from 15 residues. After removal of 5 bases from V and 1 base from J, the junction contained 7 bases not matched to a gene. CDR1 and CDR2 (germline): SEHNR, FQNEAQ (reference sequence). The chain's CDR3 is CASSPPGQRNTEAFF. DNA for the CDR3: TGTGCCAGCAGCCCCCCGGGACAGAGGAACACTGAAGCTTTCTTT.

The chain employs TRBV5-1 and TRBJ2-3; a possible D gene is TRBD2 (6 bases). Germline V gives CDR1 SGHRS, CDR2 YFSETQ. The CDR3 extends over 12 amino acids. V lost 7 bases and J 5 bases, leaving 11 bases between the germline ends. The CDR3 region has the DNA TGCGCCAGCTGGGGAGCGGGAGATACGCAGTATTTT. Encoded protein: CASWGAGDTQYF.

V and J are TRBV24-1 and TRBJ2-7; a weak D match, TRBD2 (7 bases). Per the germline V gene, CDR1 is KGHDR and CDR2 is SFDVKD. This CDR3 is built from 14 residues. V was trimmed by 5 bases and J by 3 bases, leaving 13 bases between them. CDR3 in DNA: TGTGCCACCAGTGGGGGGGGGCCCCGCTACGAGCAGTACTTC. Translating it yields CATSGGGPRYEQYF.

This chain links TRBV6-5 with TRBJ1-6, with D perhaps matching TRBD1 (5 bases). CDR3 size: 15 residues. V lost 7 bases and J 4 bases, leaving 14 bases between the germline ends. The germline V gene encodes CDR1 MNHEY and CDR2 SVGAGI. As DNA, the CDR3 is TGTGCCAGCAAAACAGGAACTGGATATAATTCACCCCTCCACTTT. Translating it yields CASKTGTGYNSPLHF.

This rearrangement joins TRBV7-2 to TRBJ2-6, with 8 nucleotides matching TRBD1. V lost 5 bases and J lost 0; bases outside the gene matches: 6. The CDR3 length is 17 residues. Per the germline V gene, CDR1 is SGHTA and CDR2 is FQGNSA. The CDR3 spells CASSRSTGGSGANVLTF. Here the CDR3 DNA reads TGTGCCAGCAGCCGTTCTACAGGGGGCTCTGGGGCCAACGTCCTGACTTTC. The full variable domain, rest sourced from reference TRBV7-2 and TRBJ2-6, is GAGVSQSPSNKVTEKGKDVELRCDPISGHTALYWYRQSLGQGLEFLIYFQGNSAPDKSGLPSDRFSAERTGGSVSTLTIQRTQQEDSAVYLCASSRSTGGSGANVLTFGAGSRLTVL.

The chain recombines TRBV3-1 (or the pseudogene TRBV3-2) with TRBJ2-2; D is possibly TRBD2 (6 bases). Germline CDR1 and CDR2: LGHDT and YNNKEL (reference sequence). V was clipped by 1 base and J by 4 bases, with 13 bases between them. The CDR3 consists of 16 residues. Here the CDR3 DNA reads TGTGCCAGCAGCCAAGGACTAGTCCCGACCACCGGGGAGCTGTTTTTT. Its translation is CASSQGLVPTTGELFF.

The chain uses TRBV9 and TRBJ1-3, with D tentatively TRBD1 (5 bases). The V and J ends lost 4 bases and 0 bases respectively, with 11 bases between them. The CDR3 runs to 15 residues. The germline CDR1 and CDR2 sequences are SGDLS and YYNGEE. CDR3 residues: CASSPRQGSGNTIYF. DNA of the CDR3: TGTGCCAGCAGCCCCCGGCAGGGCTCTGGAAACACCATATATTTT.

The chain recombines TRBV29-1 with TRBJ1-2; D is unresolved. Germline V CDR1 and CDR2: SQVTM, ANQGSEA. CDR3 length equals 15 residues. V was cut by 4 bases and J by 0 bases, with 15 bases left in between. The chain's CDR3 is CSVAPGGRANYGYTF. As DNA, the CDR3 is TGCAGCGTTGCCCCGGGTGGTCGGGCTAACTATGGCTACACCTTC.

Details on this clone: Compared with germline, one end of the junction differs, possibly owing to a read error. This chain connects TRBV7-2 to TRBJ2-3; 10 nucleotides match TRBD2. The V gene's germline CDR1 is SGHTA and CDR2 FQGNSA. This CDR3 has 14 amino acids. The CDR3 DNA reads as TGTGCCAGCAGCCTAGCGGGAGCGGGGGATACGCAGTATTTT. Amino acids: CASSLAGAGDTQYF.

On this clone: Other DNA sequences from this sample encode an identical CDR3 as well. The gene calls are TRBV30 and TRBJ1-4; no clear D. The CDR3 has 11 residues. Looked up from germline, CDR1 is GTSNPN and CDR2 is SVGIG (reference sequence). Between the trimmed V and J ends, which lost 0 bases and 7 bases, there was a span of 3 bases. This chain's CDR3 is CAWSVSEKLFF. The CDR3, as DNA: TGTGCCTGGAGTGTGAGTGAAAAACTGTTTTTT.